This is a list of T cell receptor beta chains from one sample in a study of blood T cells in healthy people across ages. MiXCR, run by TCRdb on the 5' RACE reads, gives a single entry per CDR3 protein. The data hold some 940,000 distinct CDR3 sequences, with about 28% observed a single time. The same data also went into a second study, on T cells of mothers and their children.

Sequenced: blood. The receptors were gathered from a woman aged 40 to 55 in good health. Both conserved end residues are part of each CDR3. A D gene is named only where the DNA matches it firmly. Rows give clone size only sometimes, using once, few, many, or a class for an expanded clone.

TRBV28,TRBJ2-3,NA,NA,TGTGCCAGCAGTTCTCCATTCCAGGGTCCGTCCGCCCCAGATACGCAGTATTTT,CASSSPFQGPSAPDTQYF
TRBV28,TRBJ2-7,NA,many,TGTGCCAGCAGCCCCGGGGGTGCGTACGAGCAGTACTTC,CASSPGGAYEQYF
TRBV7-3,TRBJ2-3,TRBD1,few,TGTGCCAGCAGCCCTACAGGGGTGGATACGCAGTATTTT,CASSPTGVDTQYF
TRBV7-2,TRBJ2-5,NA,many,TGTGCCAGCAGCTTAGCGGTGACTCAAGAGACCCAGTACTTC,CASSLAVTQETQYF
TRBV6-2/TRBV6-3,TRBJ1-1,TRBD1,NA,TGTGCCAGCAGCCGCATCGCGGACAGGGGGCTTGGAGCTTTCTTT,CASSRIADRGLGAFF
TRBV7-2,TRBJ2-7,NA,few,TGTGCCAGCAGCTTAGTTTTAGTGGACAGACCGTACTTC,CASSLVLVDRPYF
TRBV7-9,TRBJ2-7,NA,NA,TGTGCCAGCAGCCCAACGGATAAATTCTACGAGCAGTACTTC,CASSPTDKFYEQYF
TRBV5-1,TRBJ2-5,NA,few,TGCGCCAGCAGACCTGACAGGGGAGGGATACGAGAGACCCAGTACTTC,CASRPDRGGIRETQYF
TRBV11-2,TRBJ2-2,TRBD1,NA,TGTGCCAGCAGCCCACAAAACAGGGGGAACACCGGGGAGCTGTTTTTT,CASSPQNRGNTGELFF
TRBV6-1,TRBJ2-7,NA,NA,TGTGCCAGCAGTGAAGTCAAGGGGTCCTACGAGCAGTACTTC,CASSEVKGSYEQYF
TRBV10-3,TRBJ2-3,NA,many,TGTGCCATCAGTGGGACAGATACGCAGTATTTT,CAISGTDTQYF
TRBV19,TRBJ2-5,NA,NA,TGTGCCAGTAGTAGCGGACGGTGGGGAGTGACCCAGTACTTC,CASSSGRWGVTQYF
TRBV2,TRBJ2-1,NA,NA,TGTGCCAGCAATCAACAGGTCCTAAGCTCCTACAATGAGCAGTTCTTC,CASNQQVLSSYNEQFF
TRBV12-3/TRBV12-4,TRBJ2-1,TRBD2,few,TGTGCCAGCAGTTTAGGGCTTGGCGGGGGGTCCTACAATGAGCAGTTCTTC,CASSLGLGGGSYNEQFF
TRBV7-9,TRBJ2-2,NA,NA,TGTGCCAGCAGCGATACCCGGGACACCAACACCGGGGAGCTGTTTTTT,CASSDTRDTNTGELFF
TRBV12-3/TRBV12-4,TRBJ1-5,NA,NA,TGTGCCAGCACTGGAGACAGGAATAATCAGCCCCAGCATTTT,CASTGDRNNQPQHF
TRBV12-3/TRBV12-4,TRBJ1-4,NA,NA,TGTGCCAGCAGCCTCCGGGCGTCCGCGTTGATGGAAAAACTGTTTTTT,CASSLRASALMEKLFF
TRBV10-3,TRBJ2-7,NA,many,TGTGCCATCAGCCAAGACCGGAGAGAGCAGTACTTC,CAISQDRREQYF
TRBV29-1,TRBJ2-1,NA,NA,TGCAGCGTTGTGTGGCGGACTAATGAGCAGTTCTTC,CSVVWRTNEQFF
TRBV7-9,TRBJ2-7,TRBD1,few,TGTGCCAGCAGCTCGACGGCTCAGGGGGCCTACGAGCAGTACTTC,CASSSTAQGAYEQYF
TRBV9,TRBJ1-2,NA,few,TGTGCCAGCAGCGTATCGGCCGGCCTCTATGGCTACACCTTC,CASSVSAGLYGYTF
TRBV7-2,TRBJ2-1,TRBD2,few,TGTGCCAGCAGCTTAGGAGCGGGGGGGCGAGGTGAGCAGTTCTTC,CASSLGAGGRGEQFF
TRBV5-4,TRBJ2-7,NA,many,TGTGCCAGCAGTGGCCGCGGCGAGCAGTACTTC,CASSGRGEQYF
TRBV7-8,TRBJ2-1,NA,many,TGTGCCAGCAGCTTCCTCGCAGGGTTTACTTTCGATGAGCAGTTCTTC,CASSFLAGFTFDEQFF
TRBV5-1,TRBJ1-5,TRBD1,few,TGCGCCAGCAGCTTGGACAGGGGGCAAGGAAGCAATCAGCCCCAGCATTTT,CASSLDRGQGSNQPQHF
TRBV12-3/TRBV12-4,TRBJ2-5,NA,NA,TGTGCCGGCAGCGATACAGCAGGGGAGACCCAGTACTTC,CAGSDTAGETQYF
TRBV27,TRBJ2-7,TRBD2,many,TGTGCCAGCAGTTTAACTAGCGGGGTTTTGAAGCAGTACTTC,CASSLTSGVLKQYF
TRBV29-1,TRBJ2-1,NA,many,TGCAGCGCCGCACCCTCGCAGCGCAATGAGCAGTTCTTC,CSAAPSQRNEQFF
TRBV12-3/TRBV12-4,TRBJ2-7,NA,NA,TGTGCCAGCAGTATCAGGGGTAGAGCCTCCTACGAGCAGTACTTC,CASSIRGRASYEQYF
TRBV9,TRBJ2-7,NA,many,TGTGCCAGCAGCGTAGACCTCGCTGCAGGGACTGAGCAGTACTTC,CASSVDLAAGTEQYF
TRBV6-1,TRBJ2-1,TRBD2,NA,TGTGCCAGCATTCCGGCTAGCGGGGGGGGTAATGAGCAGTTCTTC,CASIPASGGGNEQFF
TRBV4-1,TRBJ1-2,NA,many,TGCGCCAGCAGCCTCCGGACAGTCTCCTACTATGGCTACACCTTC,CASSLRTVSYYGYTF
TRBV19,TRBJ1-5,NA,NA,TGTGCCAGTAGTACCACCGGGACAAGGGTTGGTCAGCCCCAGCATTTT,CASSTTGTRVGQPQHF
TRBV11-2,TRBJ2-6,NA,many,TGTGCCAGCAGCCAGTTGGGATCCTCTGGGGCCAACGTCCTGACTTTC,CASSQLGSSGANVLTF
TRBV7-9,TRBJ1-1,NA,many,TGTGCCAGCAGCTCCCGAGACAGTACCCCGGTGAACACTGAAGCTTTCTTT,CASSSRDSTPVNTEAFF
TRBV5-5,TRBJ2-7,NA,few,TGTGCCGGCAGCTCGGCGTTAAGGGTTAGCTCCTACGAGCAGTACTTC,CAGSSALRVSSYEQYF
TRBV19,TRBJ2-7,NA,NA,TGTGCCAGTAGTATAAGGCAGGGGTACTCCTACGAGCAGTACTTC,CASSIRQGYSYEQYF
TRBV29-1,TRBJ2-7,NA,NA,TGCAGCACGGACACCGCCTACGAGCAGTACTTC,CSTDTAYEQYF
TRBV7-9,TRBJ2-3,TRBD2,few,TGTGCCACCGGGGGGGGGCCAGGAGATACGCAGTATTTT,CATGGGPGDTQYF
TRBV29-1,TRBJ1-4,NA,few,TGCAGCTTCAACGGGGGCATTAATGAAAAACTGTTTTTT,CSFNGGINEKLFF
TRBV9,TRBJ1-1,NA,few,TGTGCCAGCAGCGTAGGCGCCATGGTTTTGAACACTGAAGCTTTCTTT,CASSVGAMVLNTEAFF
TRBV9,TRBJ2-1,NA,few,TGTGCCAGCAGCGTAGTCCCACCAGGGTCCGCCTCCTACAATGAGCAGTTCTTC,CASSVVPPGSASYNEQFF
TRBV5-1,TRBJ2-3,TRBD2,NA,TGCGCCAGCAACCCGACTAGCGCATACACAGATACGCAGTATTTT,CASNPTSAYTDTQYF
TRBV29-1,TRBJ2-2,NA,NA,TGCAGCGTTGGGGGGCACACCGGGGAGCTGTTTTTT,CSVGGHTGELFF
TRBV9,TRBJ2-7,NA,many,TGTGCCAGCAGCGTGGGGGGCCCCTACGAGCAGTACTTC,CASSVGGPYEQYF
TRBV7-3,TRBJ1-2,NA,NA,TGTGCCAGCAGCTTTCAATTCGGGGATGGCTACACCTTC,CASSFQFGDGYTF
TRBV4-3,TRBJ2-3,NA,NA,TGCGCCAGCAGCCAAGATTACGGGGGCTTGGATACGCAGTATTTT,CASSQDYGGLDTQYF
TRBV12-3/TRBV12-4,TRBJ1-2,NA,few,TGTGCCAGCAGTTTCCTGGGTAACTATGGCTACACCTTC,CASSFLGNYGYTF
TRBV28,TRBJ1-5,NA,few,TGTGCCAGCAGATCTCCCGGGGGGGCTGGTGGCAATCAGCCCCAGCATTTT,CASRSPGGAGGNQPQHF
TRBV5-1,TRBJ2-5,TRBD1,few,TGCGCCAGCAGCTCAGGGGACAGGCCCAAAGAGACCCAGTACTTC,CASSSGDRPKETQYF